The rows below give T cell receptor beta chains drawn from one sample of a study of shared T cell receptors in the human thymus. Method: immunoSEQ multiplex PCR; TCRdb's copy keeps in-frame clones and lacks some. The sample has fewer than 700,000 clones, roughly 90% seen once; the top ten hold approximately 0.01%. This sample was also put to use in a study of human thymus T cells.

What was sequenced was thymocytes. The source of these receptors is a boy under three years old with a congenital heart defect. The CDR3 runs from the conserved cysteine through the conserved F or W. Each record gives: V gene, clone size, D gene, J gene, CDR3 DNA, CDR3 protein. A D gene is named only where the DNA matches it firmly. Not all rows give a size; the values are once, few, many and, for expanded clones, a class.

V: TRBV30; size: .; D: TRBD1; J: TRBJ2-7; DNA: TGTGCCTGGAGCTGGGACAGGGGCTACGAGCAGTACTTC; CDR3: CAWSWDRGYEQYF
V: TRBV20-1; size: .; D: .; J: TRBJ2-7; DNA: TGCAGTGCTAGCCCTAGTAGCGAGCAGTACTTC; CDR3: CSASPSSEQYF
V: TRBV15; size: .; D: TRBD1; J: TRBJ1-1; DNA: TGTGCCACCAGCAGGACCTTATCTGGTGGACAGGGGAACACTGAAGCTTTCTTT; CDR3: CATSRTLSGGQGNTEAFF
V: TRBV5-1; size: .; D: .; J: TRBJ2-1; DNA: TGCGCCAGCAGCTATACAGGCCAGGTCCCCAGTTCTGATGAGCAGTTCTTC; CDR3: CASSYTGQVPSSDEQFF
V: TRBV7-3; size: .; D: TRBD2; J: TRBJ2-7; DNA: TGTGCCAGCAGCTTAATCCCCAGACTAGCGCCGAGCTCCTACGAGCAGTACTTC; CDR3: CASSLIPRLAPSSYEQYF
V: TRBV4-1; size: .; D: .; J: TRBJ2-4; DNA: TGCGCCAGCAGCCTGGCCCTAGCCAAAAACATTCAGTACTTC; CDR3: CASSLALAKNIQYF
V: TRBV7-9; size: .; D: .; J: TRBJ2-3; DNA: TGTGCCAGCAGCCCTACCCGGGATACGCAGTATTTT; CDR3: CASSPTRDTQYF
V: TRBV4-3; size: .; D: .; J: TRBJ2-2; DNA: TGCGCCAGCAGCCAGATAGGGACTCTGAACACCGGGGAGCTGTTTTTT; CDR3: CASSQIGTLNTGELFF
V: TRBV16; size: .; D: .; J: TRBJ1-1; DNA: TGTGCCACCAAGCGGGGACCAACTCGGGGAGGAAACACTGAAGCTTTCTTT; CDR3: CATKRGPTRGGNTEAFF
V: TRBV2; size: .; D: TRBD1; J: TRBJ2-7; DNA: TGTGCCAGCAGTTCAGTTTTAGGAAGAGCTGCAGACAGGGACCTCACCTACGAGCAGTACTTC; CDR3: CASSSVLGRAADRDLTYEQYF
V: TRBV19; size: .; D: TRBD2; J: TRBJ2-3; DNA: TGTGCCAGTAGTCCACGGGGGCCTAGCGGGATTCATGAGGGGGATACGCAGTATTTT; CDR3: CASSPRGPSGIHEGDTQYF
V: TRBV9; size: .; D: TRBD2; J: TRBJ2-3; DNA: TGTGCCAGCAGCCCCGGGACTAGCGGGAGCACAGATACGCAGTATTTT; CDR3: CASSPGTSGSTDTQYF
V: TRBV4-2; size: .; D: .; J: TRBJ1-4; DNA: TGTGCCAGCAGCCAAGACGAGGGTGAAAAACTGTTTTTT; CDR3: CASSQDEGEKLFF
V: TRBV19; size: .; D: .; J: TRBJ2-7; DNA: TGTGCCAGTAGTCAAGGGCGGACTTCCTACGAGCAGTACTTC; CDR3: CASSQGRTSYEQYF
V: TRBV2; size: .; D: .; J: TRBJ2-3; DNA: TGTGCCAGCAGTTTCGGAGGGGAGGCAGATACGCAGTATTTT; CDR3: CASSFGGEADTQYF
V: TRBV6-5; size: .; D: .; J: TRBJ2-7; DNA: TGTGCCAGCAGTTGCCGCCCCGACACTGTCTACGAGCAGTACTTC; CDR3: CASSCRPDTVYEQYF
V: TRBV19; size: .; D: .; J: TRBJ1-1; DNA: TGTGCCAGTAGTATAGGGGCAGGGGAGAACACTGAAGCTTTCTTT; CDR3: CASSIGAGENTEAFF
V: TRBV10-3; size: .; D: TRBD1; J: TRBJ2-4; DNA: TGTGCCATCAGTGGGGTAGGAGACAGGGGTGGGGGAAACATTCAGTACTTC; CDR3: CAISGVGDRGGGNIQYF
V: TRBV6-5; size: .; D: .; J: TRBJ1-1; DNA: TGTGCCAGCAGTCATCAGGGGAAAAGAGCCACTGAAGCTTTCTTT; CDR3: CASSHQGKRATEAFF
V: TRBV27; size: .; D: .; J: TRBJ1-2; DNA: TGTGCCAGCAGTCCCCAGGGGTGGGGCCGGAACTATGGCTACACCTTC; CDR3: CASSPQGWGRNYGYTF
V: TRBV10-3; size: .; D: TRBD1; J: TRBJ2-7; DNA: TGTGCCATCAGTGTAGACAGGGAGCCTCTCCACGAGCAGTACTTC; CDR3: CAISVDREPLHEQYF
V: TRBV30; size: .; D: TRBD1; J: TRBJ1-1; DNA: TGTGCCTGGGAGGGAGACAGGGGGCGCGCTGAAGCTTTCTTT; CDR3: CAWEGDRGRAEAFF
V: TRBV4-3; size: .; D: TRBD1; J: TRBJ2-3; DNA: TGCGCCAGCAGCCAAGAGGGACAGGGAAAAGATACGCAGTATTTT; CDR3: CASSQEGQGKDTQYF
V: TRBV13; size: .; D: TRBD2; J: TRBJ2-5; DNA: TGTGCCAGCAGCTACGGGACTAGCGGGAGTTCTAAAGAGACCCAGTACTTC; CDR3: CASSYGTSGSSKETQYF
V: TRBV10-3; size: .; D: TRBD2; J: TRBJ2-2; DNA: TGTGCCATCAGTGATTCTAGCGGGAGGACGAACACCGGGGAGCTGTTTTTT; CDR3: CAISDSSGRTNTGELFF
V: TRBV7-6; size: .; D: .; J: TRBJ1-6; DNA: TGTGCCAGCAGCCTTTACCCACGAGTCGCTAATTCACCCCTCCACTTT; CDR3: CASSLYPRVANSPLHF
V: TRBV30; size: .; D: .; J: TRBJ1-3; DNA: TGTGCCTGGAGTGTTCGGGGATCCGGAAACACCATATATTTT; CDR3: CAWSVRGSGNTIYF
V: TRBV28; size: .; D: TRBD2; J: TRBJ2-7; DNA: TGTGCCAGCAGTTCAGGACTAGCGGGAGCTGGGGAGCAGTACTTC; CDR3: CASSSGLAGAGEQYF
V: TRBV2; size: .; D: .; J: TRBJ2-5; DNA: TGTGCCAGCAGTGCGAAGGGGACACCCCGGGAGACCCAGTACTTC; CDR3: CASSAKGTPRETQYF
V: TRBV5-8; size: few; D: .; J: TRBJ2-7; DNA: TGTGCCAGCAGCCCGGGAGTAAACCACTACGAGCAGTACTTC; CDR3: CASSPGVNHYEQYF
V: TRBV6-1; size: .; D: .; J: TRBJ1-4; DNA: TGTGCCAGCAGTGAACAAGGGGGTACTAATGAAAAACTGTTTTTT; CDR3: CASSEQGGTNEKLFF
V: TRBV5-6; size: .; D: TRBD2; J: TRBJ2-7; DNA: TGTGCCAGCAGCTCCCTCATCGTGACTAGCGGGGGCCCTACAGGGCAGTACTTC; CDR3: CASSSLIVTSGGPTGQYF
V: TRBV28; size: .; D: .; J: TRBJ1-2; DNA: TGTGCCAGCAGTTTAGGGCAGGGAACTGGGGGCTACACCTTC; CDR3: CASSLGQGTGGYTF
V: TRBV9; size: .; D: .; J: TRBJ2-2; DNA: TGTGCCAGCAGCGTAGGGACTAACACCGGGGAGCTGTTTTTT; CDR3: CASSVGTNTGELFF
V: TRBV4-3; size: .; D: TRBD2; J: TRBJ2-3; DNA: TGCGCCAGCAGCCCCGGACTAGCGGCGGGCACAGATACGCAGTATTTT; CDR3: CASSPGLAAGTDTQYF
V: TRBV4-3; size: .; D: TRBD2; J: TRBJ2-7; DNA: TGCGCCAGCAGCCCGGGACTAGCGGGAGAAACTCCCCACGAGCAGTACTTC; CDR3: CASSPGLAGETPHEQYF
V: TRBV2; size: .; D: .; J: TRBJ2-4; DNA: TGTGCCAGTATGAGAGGAGTACTAGCCAAAAACATTCAGTACTTC; CDR3: CASMRGVLAKNIQYF
V: TRBV29-1; size: .; D: TRBD2; J: TRBJ2-3; DNA: TGCAGCGCGGGGGGACTAGCGGCCCACACAGATACGCAGTATTTT; CDR3: CSAGGLAAHTDTQYF
V: TRBV5-6; size: .; D: TRBD1; J: TRBJ2-7; DNA: TGTGCCAGCAGCTTGGTAGGGGGCGCGGACGAGCAGTACTTC; CDR3: CASSLVGGADEQYF
V: TRBV28; size: .; D: .; J: TRBJ2-5; DNA: TGTGCCAGCACCCCTTTCCGGCTGGGAGCCGGGACCCAGTACTTC; CDR3: CASTPFRLGAGTQYF
V: TRBV15; size: .; D: .; J: TRBJ1-5; DNA: TGTGCCACCAGCAGAGATGGGGCTGGGAATTTGGTAGATCAGCCCCAGCATTTT; CDR3: CATSRDGAGNLVDQPQHF
V: TRBV19; size: few; D: TRBD1; J: TRBJ1-5; DNA: TGTGCCAGTAGTATGTGGGGGACAGCCAGGCATTTT; CDR3: CASSMWGTARHF
V: TRBV27; size: .; D: .; J: TRBJ2-1; DNA: TGTGCCAGCAAGAGGGAACTGCCCGAATACAATGAGCAGTTCTTC; CDR3: CASKRELPEYNEQFF